The 14 T cell receptor beta chains in this list originate from one sample, sequenced in a study of immune evolution from preneoplasia to lung adenocarcinoma. Libraries were prepared by immunoSEQ multiplex PCR; TCRdb keeps only in-frame clonotypes and omits some of them. Of several thousand clones in the sample, 79% are singletons; the top ten hold 15% to 20%. Sequenced: FFPE adjacent normal lung tissue. The receptor source for this set is a person between 65 and 79 years old with lung adenocarcinoma.

The chain combines TRBV6-1 with TRBJ1-5; TRBD1 might be the D (6 bases). CDR3 length: 14 amino acids. Germline CDR1 and CDR2: MNHNS and SASEGT. Trimming removed 8 bases from V and 2 bases from J, with 13 bases in between. CDR3 bases: TGTGCCAGCTCATACAGGGCCGGCAATCAGCCCCAGCATTTT. It encodes CASSYRAGNQPQHF.

This rearrangement joins TRBV19 to TRBJ1-5; the D is unclear. The CDR3 loop spans 14 amino acids. From germline, CDR1 is LNHDA and CDR2 SQIVND (reference sequence). The V end was cut by 5 bases, the J end by 4 bases, with 12 bases between. The CDR3: CASSRVTANQPQHF. The CDR3 nucleotides are TGTGCCAGTAGTCGGGTTACAGCAAATCAGCCCCAGCATTTT. Variable domain in full (rest from reference TRBV19 and TRBJ1-5): DGGITQSPKYLFRKEGQNVTLSCEQNLNHDAMYWYRQDPGQGLRLIYYSQIVNDFQKGDIAEGYSVSREKKESFPLTVTSAQKNPTAFYLCASSRVTANQPQHFGDGTRLSIL.

The J gene is TRBJ2-1, the V gene TRBV5-6, with a tentative D call TRBD1 (5 bases). Germline V gene sequence: CDR1 SGHDT, CDR2 YYEEEE. The V and J ends lost 2 bases and 4 bases respectively, with 7 bases between them. The CDR3 runs to 13 residues. The DNA for the CDR3 is TGTGCCAGCAGCTTCCAGGGATACAATGAGCAGTTCTTC. It encodes CASSFQGYNEQFF.

CDR3 sequence: CASSELGGTVNEKLFF. CDR3 DNA sequence: TGTGCCAGCAGTGAATTAGGCGGGACTGTTAATGAAAAACTGTTTTTT. The chain joins TRBV6-1 to TRBJ1-4; D is possibly TRBD1 (5 bases). CDR1 and CDR2 (germline): MNHNS, SASEGT. The V and J ends lost 2 bases and 4 bases respectively, with 14 bases between them. The CDR3 consists of 16 residues.

This clone was picked up a small number of times. The chain couples TRBV7-3 to TRBJ2-3; 10 bases line up with TRBD1. The CDR3 spans 15 residues. The V gene end was trimmed by 3 bases and the J gene end by 6 bases; junction bases not matched to a gene: 6. CDR1 SGHTA and CDR2 FQGTGA come from the germline V gene. CDR3 loop: CASSLTGTGEDTQYF. The DNA for the CDR3 is TGTGCCAGCAGCTTGACCGGGACAGGGGAGGATACGCAGTATTTT. Full variable domain (rest looked up from reference TRBV7-3 and TRBJ2-3): GAGVSQTPSNKVTEKGKYVELRCDPISGHTALYWYRQSLGQGPEFLIYFQGTGAADDSGLPNDRFFAVRPEGSVSTLKIQRTERGDSAVYLCASSLTGTGEDTQYFGPGTRLTVL.

The CDR3 reads CASSLSLGRLEAFF. The CDR3 DNA reads as TGTGCCAGCAGCTTATCACTAGGGCGGCTTGAAGCTTTCTTT. The V gene is TRBV7-8, the J gene TRBJ1-1, with D unclear. Trimming removed 2 bases at V and 7 bases at J, with 14 bases between. The CDR3 covers 14 residues. Germline loops: CDR1 SGHVS, CDR2 FQNEAQ.

V and J are TRBV6-1 and TRBJ1-2, with 7 positions matching TRBD1. V lost 7 bases and J lost 8; bases outside the gene matches: 10. The V gene's germline CDR1 is MNHNS and CDR2 SASEGT. The CDR3 has 13 amino acids. The DNA of the CDR3 is TGTGCCAGCATTGGGACAGTCCAGGGCGGCTACACCTTC. Encoded protein: CASIGTVQGGYTF.

The chain links TRBV10-3 to TRBJ2-2, with 11 bases aligning to TRBD2. Germline V gene sequence: CDR1 ENHRY, CDR2 SYGVKD. V lost 4 bases, J lost 2 bases, and 9 bases stayed unmatched. The CDR3 totals 18 residues. CDR3: CAISGNLLAGANTGELFF. CDR3 sequence (DNA): TGTGCCATCAGTGGCAACTTACTAGCGGGGGCCAACACCGGGGAGCTGTTTTTT.

The chain joins TRBV14 to TRBJ1-2; D uncertain. The CDR3 is made up of 13 amino acids. The germline gives CDR1 SGHDN, CDR2 FVKESK. Trimming removed 1 base from V and 4 bases from J, with 7 bases in between. The CDR3 region is CASSQGRLYGYTF. The CDR3 bases are TGTGCCAGCAGCCAAGGAAGGCTCTATGGCTACACCTTC.

This chain uses TRBV2 with TRBJ1-4; D perhaps matches TRBD1 (5 bases). Trimming took 6 bases from V and 5 from J, leaving 19 bases between them. The CDR3 consists of 16 residues. Looked up from germline, CDR1 is SNHLY and CDR2 is FYNNEI. The CDR3 DNA sequence: TGTGCCAGCAGAGACCCCCCGGGGGGAGGAAATGAAAAACTGTTTTTT. It is translated as CASRDPPGGGNEKLFF.

Comment on this clone: At one boundary the junction diverges from the germline segment, which might be a read error. The genes are TRBV10-3 and TRBJ2-2; TRBD2 is a possible D gene (5 bases). Germline assignment: CDR1 ENHRY and CDR2 SYGVKD. This CDR3 contains 14 residues. This CDR3 reads CAISGEGRTGELFF. For the CDR3, the DNA is TGTGCCATTAGTGGTGAGGGCAGGACCGGGGAGCTGTTTTTT.

V gene TRBV6-1 combines with J gene TRBJ1-2, with no clear D. CDR3 size: 14 residues. Germline CDR1 and CDR2: MNHNS and SASEGT. The germline V and J ends were trimmed by 2 bases and 6 bases, with 13 bases remaining between them. The CDR3 DNA follows: TGTGCCAGCAGTGAATCAGGACGTCGGAATGGCTACACCTTC. Its protein product is CASSESGRRNGYTF.

This clone was observed a few times. Compared with germline, one end of the junction differs, possibly owing to a read error. The chain combines TRBV7-7 with TRBJ2-3, with D maybe TRBD2 (6 bases). Germline V CDR1 and CDR2: SSHAT, FNYEAQ (reference sequence). CDR3 size: 15 residues. CDR3 sequence reads: CASSLGEASTDTQYF. Written as DNA, the CDR3 is TGTGCTAGCAGCTTGGGGGAGGCTAGCACAGATACGCAGTATTTT.

This chain links TRBV5-4 with TRBJ1-4; perhaps TRBD1 as D (5 bases). CDR1 and CDR2 (germline): SGHNT, YYREEE (reference sequence). The CDR3 is made up of 15 amino acids. V lost 5 bases and J 2 bases, leaving 13 bases between the germline ends. CDR3 bases: TGTGCCAGCAGGGCTCCGGGACGGACTAATGAAAAACTGTTTTTT. Its translation: CASRAPGRTNEKLFF.